The rows below give T cell receptor beta chains drawn from one sample of a study of post-analysis software for immune sequencing data. MiXCR was run by TCRdb on the PCR reads, yielding one entry per CDR3 protein. The sample contains about 430,000 distinct CDR3 sequences, roughly 40% of which appear only once. Sequenced sample: blood. These receptors were taken from a girl aged 2-15 years with multiple sclerosis. The CDR3 runs from the conserved cysteine through the conserved F or W. The D gene is left open where the match is weak. Where a row states a size, it is once, few, many or the class of an expanded clone; other rows omit it.

TRBV12-3/TRBV12-4	.	TRBJ2-7	.	13	TGTGCCAGCAGTTTCAAACTCGAGGGGCCTATGTACTTC	CASSFKLEGPMYF
TRBV18	TRBD2	TRBJ2-1	.	12	TGTGCCAGCTCACCGGGGACTAGAGGGCAGTTCTTC	CASSPGTRGQFF
TRBV9	.	TRBJ2-5	.	15	TGTGCCAGCAGCGTAAGACAGGGAGGGTTAGAGACCCAGTACTTC	CASSVRQGGLETQYF
TRBV27	TRBD2	TRBJ2-1	few	15	TGTGCCAGCAGTTGGGGACTAGCGCCGAACAATGAGCAGTTCTTC	CASSWGLAPNNEQFF
TRBV7-9	.	TRBJ2-7	.	14	TGTGCCAGCAGCTTGACAGGTGTTACCTACGAGCAGTACTTC	CASSLTGVTYEQYF
TRBV29-1	TRBD2	TRBJ2-3	.	15	TGCAGCGTTGACCCTAGCGGACTTGTGTCGGATACGCAGTATTTT	CSVDPSGLVSDTQYF
TRBV4-1	.	TRBJ2-5	few	13	TGCGCCAGCAGCCAAGCCTGGCAAGAGACCCAGTACTTC	CASSQAWQETQYF
TRBV27	TRBD2	TRBJ2-7	.	16	TGTGCCAGCAGCCGTTATGGGGCTAGCGGAGCCTACGAGCAGTACTTC	CASSRYGASGAYEQYF
TRBV28	TRBD2	TRBJ2-1	.	15	TGTGCCAGCAGTGCCATAGCGGGACCCTCCAATGAGCAGTTCTTC	CASSAIAGPSNEQFF
TRBV28	TRBD2	TRBJ2-1	.	16	TGTGCCAGCAGGGGGGCTAGCGGGGCTAAATACAATGAGCAGTTCTTC	CASRGASGAKYNEQFF
TRBV7-2	.	TRBJ2-3	.	15	TGTGCCAGCAGCTTAGAGGGTGGGACCTCAGATACGCAGTATTTT	CASSLEGGTSDTQYF
TRBV24-1	TRBD1	TRBJ2-7	.	16	TGTGCCACCCGGGACAGGATTCCTAGCCGCGGCTACGAGCAGTACTTC	CATRDRIPSRGYEQYF
TRBV4-1	.	TRBJ1-1	.	14	TGCGCCAGCAGCCCGCGGGGCGGACCCACTGAAGCTTTCTTT	CASSPRGGPTEAFF
TRBV24-1	TRBD1	TRBJ1-5	.	15	TGTGCCAGCCTTCGGACAGGGCCTAACGATCAGCCCCAGCATTTT	CASLRTGPNDQPQHF
TRBV5-1	.	TRBJ1-6	.	14	TGCGCCAGCAGCTTGGCAGGGCGCGGTTCACCCCTCCACTTT	CASSLAGRGSPLHF
TRBV4-1	TRBD2	TRBJ2-1	.	15	TGCGCCAGCAGCCAAGACCCGGGGGGCTACAATGAGCAGTTCTTC	CASSQDPGGYNEQFF
TRBV15	.	TRBJ1-5	.	18	TGTGCCACCAGCAGAGGAATAAACAGGGAAATGGGAGGGGAGCCCCAGCATTTT	CATSRGINREMGGEPQHF
TRBV7-9	.	TRBJ2-1	.	14	TGTGCCAGCAGCCAATCCAACAGGGTCGATGAGCAGTTCTTC	CASSQSNRVDEQFF
TRBV6-5	TRBD2	TRBJ2-7	.	15	TGTGCCAGCAGTTACTCGGGACTAGCCTCCTACGAGCAGTACTTC	CASSYSGLASYEQYF
TRBV2	.	TRBJ1-2	.	13	TGTGCCAGCAGGCCGCCGGGGTCCTATGGCTACACCTTC	CASRPPGSYGYTF
TRBV20-1	TRBD1	TRBJ1-2	few	13	TGCAGTGCCCCGAACAGGGGCCTTCTTGGCTACACCTTC	CSAPNRGLLGYTF
TRBV20-1	.	TRBJ1-6	.	14	TGCAGTGCTAGAGACAGGGGTCGGAATTCACCCCTCCACTTT	CSARDRGRNSPLHF
TRBV15	TRBD1	TRBJ2-7	few	15	TGTGCCACCAGCAGCCGGACAGGTCTTAACTACGAGCAGTACTTC	CATSSRTGLNYEQYF
TRBV14	TRBD2	TRBJ2-7	.	18	TGTGCCAGCAGCCCAGGACTAGCGGGGGCCCTAGGCGCCTACGAGCAGTACTTC	CASSPGLAGALGAYEQYF
TRBV6-1	TRBD1	TRBJ1-4	.	16	TGTGCCAGCAGTACCCTCCCGACAGGGATAAATGAAAAACTGTTTTTT	CASSTLPTGINEKLFF
TRBV6-5	TRBD1	TRBJ2-7	.	13	TGTACCAGCAGGCGGACAGGGATCTACGAGCAGTACTTC	CTSRRTGIYEQYF
TRBV4-1	TRBD2	TRBJ2-3	.	16	TGCGCCAGCAGCCCTAGCGGGGAGTATTGGGAAGATACGCAGTATTTT	CASSPSGEYWEDTQYF
TRBV13	.	TRBJ2-5	.	13	TGTGCCAGCAGCTCGCAGGGGATGGAGACCCAGTACTTC	CASSSQGMETQYF
TRBV5-1	.	TRBJ1-2	.	13	TGCGCCAGCAGCTTCGCAGGGGACTATGGCTACACCTTC	CASSFAGDYGYTF
TRBV29-1	.	TRBJ2-1	few	15	TGCAGCGTTCCCCCGGCAGGGCACACCTACAATGAGCAGTTCTTC	CSVPPAGHTYNEQFF
TRBV4-1	.	TRBJ2-1	.	16	TGCGCCAGCAGCCAAGGATTTTCCCCCCGGAACAATGAGCAGTTCTTC	CASSQGFSPRNNEQFF
TRBV12-3/TRBV12-4	TRBD1	TRBJ2-5	few	14	TGTGCCAGCAGTTTTGGACAGGTCCAAGAGACCCAGTACTTC	CASSFGQVQETQYF
TRBV7-3	.	TRBJ2-1	few	14	TGTGCCAGCAGCCCCTCGGGTTATAGGGATGAGCAGTTCTTC	CASSPSGYRDEQFF
TRBV29-1	.	TRBJ1-1	few	12	TGCAGCGGGATAAGACGGGACTTTGAAGCTTTCTTT	CSGIRRDFEAFF
TRBV6-1	.	TRBJ2-3	.	15	TGTGCCAGCAGTGAAAGGTCGTCCCTCACAGATACGCAGTATTTT	CASSERSSLTDTQYF
TRBV18	.	TRBJ2-3	few	15	TGTGCCAGCTCACGACAACGGGGGAGCACAGATACGCAGTATTTT	CASSRQRGSTDTQYF
TRBV27	.	TRBJ2-7	.	13	TGTGCTAGCAGTTCCAGGGTAGGGGGCGAGCAGTACTTC	CASSSRVGGEQYF
TRBV6-5	.	TRBJ1-5	.	19	TGTGCCAGCAGTTACTTTAGGAGAACAAATAACCCTAGCAATCAGCCCCAGCATTTT	CASSYFRRTNNPSNQPQHF
TRBV7-3	.	TRBJ1-2	.	14	TGTGCCAGCAGCGTGGGCCCCGCAAACTATGGCTACACCTTC	CASSVGPANYGYTF
TRBV20-1	.	TRBJ2-1	once	11	TGCAGGGCGTTCTATAACGATGAGCAGTTCTTC	CRAFYNDEQFF
TRBV20-1	TRBD2	TRBJ2-7	.	16	TGCAGTGCTAGAGATCGTAGGGCTAGCGGGAGCCACGAGCAGTACTTC	CSARDRRASGSHEQYF
TRBV28	.	TRBJ2-7	.	13	TGTGCCAGCAGGGGGGGACTCCTTTACGAGCAGTACTTC	CASRGGLLYEQYF
TRBV7-2	TRBD2	TRBJ2-1	once	16	TGTGCCAGCAGCCTCCGGCAGCGGGGAAGGCGAGAGACCCAGTTCTTC	CASSLRQRGRRETQFF
TRBV5-6	.	TRBJ2-5	.	11	TGTGCCAGCAGCTTTCATCAGACCCAGTACTTC	CASSFHQTQYF
TRBV20-1	TRBD2	TRBJ2-1	few	16	TGCAGTGCTAGGGGTAGCGGGGGGTTCGCCTACAATGAGCAGTTCTTC	CSARGSGGFAYNEQFF
TRBV20-1	TRBD1	TRBJ2-7	many	12	TGCAGTGCCGAGGACAGGGGCTACGAGCAGTACTTC	CSAEDRGYEQYF
TRBV4-1	.	TRBJ1-2	few	15	TGCGCCAGCAGCCTCATAAAGGACGGCTACTATGGCTACACCTTC	CASSLIKDGYYGYTF
TRBV12-3/TRBV12-4	.	TRBJ1-5	.	15	TGTGCCAGCAGTTTATCGTGGGGGCGAGATCAGCCCCAGCATTTT	CASSLSWGRDQPQHF
TRBV7-3	.	TRBJ1-1	.	15	TGTGCCAGCAGCCCGCAAAAGGGCAGGCACACTGAAGCTTTCTTT	CASSPQKGRHTEAFF
TRBV20-1	.	TRBJ2-7	.	14	TGCAGTGCTAGAGTTGGGGGGTATTCCTACGAGCAGTACTTC	CSARVGGYSYEQYF
TRBV28	.	TRBJ2-4	.	15	TGTGCCAGCAGTCTCCCGGACAGCCCCCCCTTCGGGCAGTACTTC	CASSLPDSPPFGQYF
TRBV7-2	.	TRBJ2-1	few	14	TGTGCCAGCATGGGCGGGAAGGTTTACAATGAGCAGTTCTTC	CASMGGKVYNEQFF
TRBV25-1	.	TRBJ2-7	few	13	TGTGCCAGCAGTGGGAATCCCTCCTACGAGCAGTACTTC	CASSGNPSYEQYF
TRBV7-9	.	TRBJ1-5	.	13	TGTGCCAGCAGCTCAGGACAGAATCAGCCCCAGCATTTT	CASSSGQNQPQHF
TRBV29-1	.	TRBJ2-5	.	12	TGCAGCGTTGATGGTTGGGAAGAGACCCAGTACTTC	CSVDGWEETQYF
TRBV20-1	.	TRBJ1-2	few	15	TGCAGTGCTAGAGATGGGGCCCGTGGGAGGTATGGCTACACCTTC	CSARDGARGRYGYTF
TRBV30	.	TRBJ1-2	.	13	TGTGCCTGGAGTGCAGGGCCCCAGGGAGGCTACACCTTC	CAWSAGPQGGYTF
TRBV7-3	TRBD2	TRBJ2-3	few	16	TGTGCCAGCAGCTTAACGTTGCTAGCGGCCACAGATACGCAGTATTTT	CASSLTLLAATDTQYF
TRBV25-1	.	TRBJ2-6	.	17	TGTGCCAGCAGTGTGAGTGGCTATCCGTCTGGGGCCAACGTCCTGACTTTC	CASSVSGYPSGANVLTF